The T cell receptor beta chain under discussion was sequenced for a study of cytotoxic CD8 clonotypes in ibrutinib-treated CLL. Turning to the study itself: Samples averaged approximately 260,000 productive templates and some 96,000 productive rearrangements.

As regards this clone: Its antigen is undetermined.

Data came from immunoSEQ multiplex PCR; TCRdb stores just in-frame clones and leaves some out. The sample gives roughly 180,000 clones, 84% of which show up once; 3.5% to 5.5% is in the top ten. V lost 5 bases and J 5 bases, leaving 15 bases between the germline ends. This CDR3 comprises 14 residues. The germline gives CDR1 SGHTA, CDR2 FQGNSA. Study observations and caveats: Public clonotypes were rare and shrank or held steady on treatment.

The chain joins TRBV7-2 to TRBJ1-1, with D perhaps TRBD1 (5 bases). The TCR was taken from a human donor with chronic lymphocytic leukemia. The sample in question was PBMCs, obtained after 24 months of ibrutinib treatment. The CDR3 region is CASSPRGVWTEAFF. The CDR3 DNA follows: TGTGCCAGCAGCCCCCGGGGGGTTTGGACTGAAGCTTTCTTT. Full variable domain (missing parts from reference TRBV7-2 and TRBJ1-1): GAGVSQSPSNKVTEKGKDVELRCDPISGHTALYWYRQSLGQGLEFLIYFQGNSAPDKSGLPSDRFSAERTGGSVSTLTIQRTQQEDSAVYLCASSPRGVWTEAFFGQGTRLTVV.